The 28 T cell receptor beta chains listed next were all sequenced from one sample in a study of radiotherapy plus CTLA-4 blockade in lung cancer. Produced via immunoSEQ multiplex PCR; TCRdb's table is partial and in-frame only. The sample lists 85,000 to 100,000 clones, around 87% seen once, with over 15% in the top ten. Sequences were derived from peripheral blood, sampled from a patient treated with radiotherapy plus ipilimumab. The receptors shown here come from a human donor with non-small cell lung cancer that progressed on radiotherapy plus ipilimumab.

CDR3 DNA: TGCGCCAGCAGCCAAGATCTAATAGGAGGCTACACCTTC. Residues: CASSQDLIGGYTF. The genes are TRBV4-3 and TRBJ1-2; D is unclear. V gave up 0 bases and J gave up 8 bases, with 10 bases separating them. The CDR3 covers 13 residues. The germline gives CDR1 LGHNA, CDR2 YSLEER.

The chain combines TRBV5-1 with TRBJ2-3, with TRBD2 identical over 7 bases. Germline CDR1 is SGHRS and CDR2 is YFSETQ. V shed 4 bases, J shed 0 bases, and the junction held 5 bases outside the gene matches. The CDR3 sequence is 15 residues long. CDR3 coding DNA: TGCGCCAGCAGCCAACTAGCGAGTAGCACAGATACGCAGTATTTT. Translating it yields CASSQLASSTDTQYF.

This rearrangement joins TRBV2 to TRBJ2-3; D possibly corresponds to TRBD1 (8 bases). In germline, CDR1 is SNHLY, CDR2 FYNNEI. With 6 bases removed from V and 2 bases from J, the gap between germline ends came to 15 bases. The CDR3 consists of 15 residues. The CDR3 DNA sequence: TGTGCCAGCAGCGGACAGGGACTACTCACAGATACGCAGTATTTT. Translation: CASSGQGLLTDTQYF.

CDR3 sequence (DNA): TGTGCCAGCAGTGAACTAACAGGGAATGGCTACACCTTC. This gives the protein CASSELTGNGYTF. The rearrangement uses TRBV6-1 and TRBJ1-2, with TRBD1 as a possible D gene (6 bases). From germline, CDR1 is MNHNS and CDR2 SASEGT. Trimming shortened V by 2 bases and J by 6 bases, and 10 bases separated the two germline ends. The CDR3 is 13 amino acids.

For this clone: Other DNA sequences of this sample code for an identical CDR3. The J gene is TRBJ1-5, the V gene TRBV7-2, with a possible D match to TRBD1 (5 bases). Trimming left V 0 bases short and J 5 bases short, with 5 bases between. This CDR3 region has 13 residues. Germline V CDR1 and CDR2: SGHTA, FQGNSA. The CDR3 coding sequence is TGTGCCAGCAGCTTAGCAGGGGATCAGCCCCAGCATTTT. It is translated as CASSLAGDQPQHF.

The J gene is TRBJ1-2, the V gene TRBV5-4; no firm D call. The germline V gene has CDR1 SGHNT and CDR2 YYREEE (reference sequence). The CDR3 consists of 16 residues. V lost 0 bases, J lost 4 bases, and 16 bases lay in between. The CDR3 sequence is CASSLAGGLGLYGYTF. As DNA, the CDR3 is TGTGCCAGCAGCTTGGCCGGAGGGTTAGGGCTCTATGGCTACACCTTC.

This CDR3 reads CASSLNSMGEQYF. CDR3 DNA: TGTGCCAGCAGCTTAAATTCTATGGGCGAGCAGTACTTC. The gene calls are TRBV7-9 and TRBJ2-7; no definite D call. V gave up 2 bases and J gave up 6 bases, with 11 bases separating them. This CDR3 contains 13 residues. The germline V gene has CDR1 SEHNR and CDR2 FQNEAQ (reference sequence).

The chain links TRBV10-3 to TRBJ2-2; TRBD2 might be the D (5 bases). The V end lost 4 bases, the J end lost 6 bases, and 15 bases lay between the germline ends. The CDR3 has 15 amino acids. Germline V gene lookup returns CDR1 ENHRY and CDR2 SYGVKD. The CDR3 DNA sequence: TGTGCCATCAGTGGATTCTCGCCGGAGGCCGGGGAGCTGTTTTTT. Its protein is CAISGFSPEAGELFF.

The J gene is TRBJ2-7, the V gene TRBV28; 7 bases agree with TRBD1. V lost 6 bases to trimming and J lost 0 bases; unmatched junction nucleotides: 11. Per germline, CDR1 MDHEN and CDR2 SYDVKM. The CDR3 runs 16 residues. The CDR3 sequence: CASSPPGTVSSYEQYF. CDR3 DNA: TGTGCCAGCAGCCCTCCCGGGACAGTTAGCTCCTACGAGCAGTACTTC.

V and J are TRBV4-1 and TRBJ2-7; 9 bases are shared with TRBD2. Germline lookup yields CDR1 MGHRA and CDR2 YSYEKL. The CDR3 sequence is 16 residues long. The V segment lost 1 base and the J segment 6 bases; nucleotides outside the gene matches: 10. This chain's CDR3 is CASSQGRLADVLEQYF. CDR3 nucleotides: TGCGCCAGCAGCCAAGGGAGACTAGCGGACGTCCTCGAGCAGTACTTC.

The DNA for the CDR3 is TGCGCCAGCAGCTTAATCCAATCCTCCTACGAGCAGTACTTC. Translation gives CASSLIQSSYEQYF. The chain joins TRBV5-1 to TRBJ2-7, with D uncertain. V dropped 2 bases and J dropped 0 bases, with 9 bases sitting between them. CDR3 length equals 14 residues. Germline lookup yields CDR1 SGHRS and CDR2 YFSETQ. The entire variable domain, with the rest obtained from reference TRBV5-1 and TRBJ2-7, is as follows: KAGVTQTPRYLIKTRGQQVTLSCSPISGHRSVSWYQQTPGQGLQFLFEYFSETQRNKGNFPGRFSGRQFSNSRSEMNVSTLELGDSALYLCASSLIQSSYEQYFGPGTRLTVT.

The chain combines TRBV7-9 with TRBJ1-2, with D perhaps matching TRBD1 (6 bases). From germline, CDR1 is SEHNR and CDR2 FQNEAQ (reference sequence). The CDR3 has 14 amino acids. V lost 3 bases and J 3 bases, leaving 11 bases between the germline ends. The CDR3 nucleotides are TGTGCCAGCAGCTTCCAACAGGGCTACTATGGCTACACCTTC. Its translation: CASSFQQGYYGYTF.

The chain combines TRBV19 with TRBJ2-7, with no clear D. The CDR3 contains 13 residues. V dropped 4 bases and J dropped 1 base, with 8 bases sitting between them. Germline V CDR1 and CDR2: LNHDA, SQIVND (reference sequence). DNA of the CDR3: TGTGCCAGTAGTAGCCAGGCTTCCTACGAGCAGTACTTC. Translation: CASSSQASYEQYF. Supplemented by reference TRBV19 and TRBJ2-7, the full variable domain reads DGGITQSPKYLFRKEGQNVTLSCEQNLNHDAMYWYRQDPGQGLRLIYYSQIVNDFQKGDIAEGYSVSREKKESFPLTVTSAQKNPTAFYLCASSSQASYEQYFGPGTRLTVT.

The chain links TRBV19 to TRBJ1-5; tentative D call: TRBD1 (5 bases). Germline CDR1 LNHDA, CDR2 SQIVND (reference sequence). The CDR3 length is 13 residues. Trimming left V 5 bases short and J 2 bases short, with 7 bases between. CDR3 region: CASSGDRNQPQHF. The CDR3 DNA is TGTGCCAGTAGTGGGGACCGCAATCAGCCCCAGCATTTT. Combining the CDR3 with reference TRBV19 and TRBJ1-5 gives the whole variable domain DGGITQSPKYLFRKEGQNVTLSCEQNLNHDAMYWYRQDPGQGLRLIYYSQIVNDFQKGDIAEGYSVSREKKESFPLTVTSAQKNPTAFYLCASSGDRNQPQHFGDGTRLSIL.

The rearrangement uses TRBV7-2 and TRBJ2-7, with D possibly matching TRBD1 (6 bases). The germline V and J ends were trimmed by 1 base and 3 bases, with 19 bases remaining between them. CDR3 length: 17 amino acids. Per the germline V gene, CDR1 is SGHTA and CDR2 is FQGNSA. The CDR3 DNA is TGTGCCAGCAGCTTAGAGTTGAGAGGGACAACCTACTACGAGCAGTACTTC. Translated: CASSLELRGTTYYEQYF. The variable domain in full, completed from reference TRBV7-2 and TRBJ2-7, reads GAGVSQSPSNKVTEKGKDVELRCDPISGHTALYWYRQSLGQGLEFLIYFQGNSAPDKSGLPSDRFSAERTGGSVSTLTIQRTQQEDSAVYLCASSLELRGTTYYEQYFGPGTRLTVT.

The chain employs TRBV10-3 and TRBJ2-1, with TRBD2 matching 15 bases. The CDR3 is 15 residues long. The junction had 9 bases not matched to a gene; V was cut back by 6 bases and J by 12 bases. CDR1 is ENHRY and CDR2 is SYGVKD in the germline V gene. CDR3 protein: CAISLGLAGGVSQFF. CDR3 bases: TGTGCCATCAGCTTGGGACTAGCGGGGGGAGTCTCGCAGTTCTTC.

The chain joins TRBV20-1 to TRBJ2-1; D not certain. From germline, CDR1 is DFQATT and CDR2 SNEGSKA (reference sequence). The CDR3 runs 11 residues. The V end lost 0 bases, the J end lost 15 bases, and 12 bases lay between the germline ends. Here the CDR3 reads CSARDGPSPFF. Written as DNA, the CDR3 is TGCAGTGCTAGAGACGGTCCCAGTCCGTTCTTC.

To note about this clone: The junction departs from the called germline gene at one end, perhaps through a read error. V and J are TRBV7-7 and TRBJ2-3; 10 nucleotides line up with TRBD1. CDR3 size: 13 residues. Per the germline V gene, CDR1 is SSHAT and CDR2 is FNYEAQ (reference sequence). The CDR3 sequence: CASSWTGGDTQYF. As DNA, the CDR3 is TGTGCTAGCAGCTGGACAGGGGGAGATACGCAGTATTTT.

A remark on this clone: Distinct nucleotide sequences in the sample also encode this CDR3. The V and J genes are TRBV5-1 and TRBJ1-3; no definite D call. This CDR3 spans 15 amino acids. The V gene lost 0 bases and the J gene lost 2 bases, with 9 bases spanning the gap. Germline V gene data show CDR1 as SGHRS and CDR2 as YFSETQ. The CDR3 region has the DNA TGCGCCAGCAGCTTGGCGGGTGGAACTGGAAACACCATATATTTT. Translating gives CASSLAGGTGNTIYF.

V usage is TRBV7-3 and J usage is TRBJ2-1; D is possibly TRBD2 (5 bases). Germline CDR1 and CDR2: SGHTA and FQGTGA. The CDR3 loop spans 15 amino acids. The V end was cut by 0 bases, the J end by 5 bases, with 11 bases between. CDR3 protein: CASSLTAGFNNEQFF. In DNA, the CDR3 is TGTGCCAGCAGCTTAACGGCGGGCTTTAACAATGAGCAGTTCTTC.

V is TRBV4-2 and J is TRBJ2-5, with 10 bases aligning to TRBD2. V dropped 4 bases and J dropped 2; count of bases not matched to a gene: 4. Germline V gives CDR1 LGHNA, CDR2 YNFKEQ. There are 15 residues in the CDR3. This CDR3 is CASSRTSGNQETQYF. In DNA, the CDR3 is TGTGCCAGCAGCCGGACTAGCGGTAATCAAGAGACCCAGTACTTC.

The genes are TRBV2 and TRBJ1-1, with D hard to call. The length of the CDR3 is 12 residues. Germline values: CDR1 SNHLY, CDR2 FYNNEI. Trimming stripped 6 bases from V and 5 bases from J, with 10 bases between. For the CDR3, the DNA is TGTGCCAGCAGGCTGGAAGTGACTGAAGCTTTCTTT. Translating it yields CASRLEVTEAFF.

The CDR3 sequence is CAIQTGLNYEQYF. The CDR3 bases are TGTGCCATCCAAACGGGACTCAACTACGAGCAGTACTTC. The chain has TRBV10-3 and TRBJ2-7; tentative D call: TRBD2 (6 bases). V was shortened by 8 bases and J by 3 bases, with 14 bases between the two germline ends. Germline values: CDR1 ENHRY, CDR2 SYGVKD. The CDR3 contains 13 residues.

DNA of the CDR3: TGTGCCAGCAGTCCAGGGGGCGTTGAAGCTTTCTTT. Translation: CASSPGGVEAFF. This chain joins TRBV2 and TRBJ1-1; 8 bases are a match to TRBD1. The ends lost 5 bases at V and 7 bases at J; junction bases unmatched: 3. This CDR3 region has 12 residues. Germline CDR1 reads SNHLY; CDR2 reads FYNNEI.

J is TRBJ1-2 and V is TRBV6-5; D is unresolved. Germline V lookup: CDR1 MNHEY, CDR2 SVGAGI. The CDR3 covers 11 residues. Trimming took off 4 bases at V and 7 bases at J, with 7 bases between the two ends. The CDR3 spells CASSSTGGYTF. CDR3 coding DNA: TGTGCCAGCAGTTCGACTGGTGGCTACACCTTC.

The V and J genes are TRBV10-3 and TRBJ1-3; D is unclear. The CDR3 length is 13 residues. Germline-derived CDR1 and CDR2 are ENHRY and SYGVKD. Trimming left V 8 bases short and J 2 bases short, with 10 bases between. The DNA for the CDR3 is TGTGCCATCTTAAGGTCTGCTGGAAACACCATATATTTT. Protein sequence: CAILRSAGNTIYF.

This clone showed up just a few times. J is TRBJ2-7 and V is TRBV11-2; a possible D gene is TRBD2 (6 bases). V lost 0 bases, J lost 3 bases, and 18 bases lay in between. Looked up from germline, CDR1 is SGHAT and CDR2 is FQNNGV. The CDR3 runs 17 residues. The CDR3 region has the DNA TGTGCCAGCAGCTTAGAGGTGGGACTCCTGAGCGGCTACGAGCAGTACTTC. Residues: CASSLEVGLLSGYEQYF.

The chain couples TRBV5-6 to TRBJ2-5, with D perhaps matching TRBD2 (5 bases). CDR1 is SGHDT, CDR2 YYEEEE, per germline. The CDR3 is 16 residues long. Trimming pared 1 base from V and 1 base from J, leaving 14 bases between. DNA for the CDR3: TGTGCCAGCAGCTTGCGGGGATCGGCAGTCCAAGAGACCCAGTACTTC. Translated: CASSLRGSAVQETQYF.